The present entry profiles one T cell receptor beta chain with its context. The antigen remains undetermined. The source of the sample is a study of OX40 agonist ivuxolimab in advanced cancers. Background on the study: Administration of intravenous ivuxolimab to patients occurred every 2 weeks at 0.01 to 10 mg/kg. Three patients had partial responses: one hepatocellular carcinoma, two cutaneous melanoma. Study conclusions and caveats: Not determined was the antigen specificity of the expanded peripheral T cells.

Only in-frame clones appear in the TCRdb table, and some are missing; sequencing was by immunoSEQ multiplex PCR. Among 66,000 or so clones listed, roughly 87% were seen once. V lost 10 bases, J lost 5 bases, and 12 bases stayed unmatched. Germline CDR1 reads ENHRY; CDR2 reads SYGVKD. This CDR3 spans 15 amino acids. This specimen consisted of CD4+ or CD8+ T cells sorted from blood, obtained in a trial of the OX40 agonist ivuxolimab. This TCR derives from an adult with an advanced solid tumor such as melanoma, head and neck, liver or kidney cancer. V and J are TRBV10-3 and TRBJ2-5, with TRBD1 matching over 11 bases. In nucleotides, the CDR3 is TGTGCCACCGTACCCGGGACAGGGGGATTGGAGACCCAGTACTTC. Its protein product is CATVPGTGGLETQYF.